This T cell receptor (beta chain) derives from a study of cytomegalovirus exposure and HLA in healthy donors. Findings and limits, study-wide: Researchers reported that three CMV-associated chains were confirmed in vitro as CMV antigen-specific. Associated with cytomegalovirus, according to the listing, were around 160 TCR beta chains.

V gave up 3 bases and J gave up 4 bases; unmatched junction bases: 13. The CDR3 length is 17 residues. From germline, CDR1 is SGHDT and CDR2 YYEEEE. The donors were part of the 120-subject validation cohort, which stood apart from the roughly 680-subject first cohort. Notes on this clone: What it binds is unknown.

The assay was immunoSEQ multiplex PCR, and TCRdb's table has in-frame clones only and misses some. The sample records around 240,000 clones, roughly 90% being singletons. The receptor was derived from a woman aged 18-35 years in good health and CMV-seronegative. The specimen sequenced was PBMCs. The chain recombines TRBV5-6 with TRBJ1-5, with 7 positions matching TRBD1. The CDR3 loop is CASSSGQVGWGNQPQHF. The CDR3 bases are TGTGCCAGCAGCTCAGGACAGGTAGGCTGGGGGAATCAGCCCCAGCATTTT.